This T cell receptor beta chain was profiled in a study of tumor-infiltrating lymphocytes in oesophageal squamous cell carcinoma. Trimming cost V 2 bases and J 0 bases, with 8 bases left between them. The CDR3 is made up of 15 amino acids. One entry per CDR3 protein, called by TCRdb with MiXCR from the PCR reads. The profile shows 10,000 to 15,000 distinct CDR3 sequences, approximately 50% of them singletons. This rearrangement joins TRBV12-3 or TRBV12-4 to TRBJ2-1, with D perhaps matching TRBD2 (6 bases). Sequencing used normal esophageal tissue next to the tumor. The clonotype was recovered from a male donor with esophageal squamous cell carcinoma. CDR3 DNA sequence: TGTGCCAGCAGTTTACGGGAGCCCTCCTACAATGAGCAGTTCTTC. It is translated as CASSLREPSYNEQFF.